The text below deals with one T cell receptor beta chain. Germline loops: CDR1 MDHEN, CDR2 SYDVKM. The CDR3 contains 15 residues. Trimming took 5 bases from V and 3 from J, leaving 17 bases between them. The data belong to a study of shared clonotypes between healthy human individuals. Execution of the assay was at deep level. Generated by immunoSEQ multiplex PCR, the TCRdb table keeps only in-frame clones and is missing some. The sample lists 2 million to 3 million clones, roughly 93% occurring once. The receptor's source is a man aged 18 to 30 in good health. Some clones in this sample may be carry-over from other donors' samples. The V call is TRBV28, the J call TRBJ2-7; TRBD2 might be the D (6 bases). Sequencing was done on a sample of naive CD4+ T cells from PBMCs. The subset is: CD45RA+ positively selected. The CDR3 spells CASSPQAGKDYEQYF. CDR3 DNA: TGTGCCAGCAGTCCCCAGGCGGGGAAAGACTACGAGCAGTACTTC.